This T cell receptor beta chain derives from a study of neoadjuvant anti-PD-1 for oral cavity cancer (dated by TCRdb to the early 2020s). Regarding the complete study: Before curative-intent surgical resection, most patients were given three to four biweekly doses of nivolumab at 3 mg/kg. Under RECIST 1.1, a patient counted as a responder if showing complete response, partial response or stable disease, and as a non-responder if showing progression. An approximately 34% response rate was observed in the parent correlative cohort, in which around twelve patients were included. A fourth nivolumab dose was given around day 43 to patients without progression, and definitive surgical resection was performed in those patients on days 50-56.

Regarding this clone: Its antigen remains undetermined. The record has no base qualities; no much larger clone is one base away.

The time point label, read with the paper, signifies: before neoadjuvant nivolumab. Patients were newly diagnosed with stage II-IVA oral cavity squamous cell carcinoma and had received no prior systemic or radiation treatment. The cohort was composed of patients with HPV-negative, locally advanced oral cavity squamous cell carcinoma. Peripheral blood mononuclear cells were analyzed directly, without maintenance or expansion in culture. Samples came from a longitudinal correlative study of a single-arm phase II trial of neoadjuvant nivolumab in oral cavity squamous cell carcinoma. Genomic DNA-based TCRbeta sequencing was performed on subject-matched pre- and post-treatment PBMCs and tumors from three responders and three non-responders. Peripheral blood mononuclear cells were collected before nivolumab treatment and again after treatment, at the time of surgery. Genomic DNA was isolated from PBMCs using the Maxwell RSC DNA from Cells kit.

For deep sequencing of PBMC libraries, mostly 480 ng of input genomic DNA was used, and six replicates were run per sample. The immunoSEQ hsTCRbeta kit was used to prepare TCRbeta libraries according to the manufacturer's instructions. Sequencing of the completed libraries took place using an Illumina NovaSeq 6000 S4 flow cell after they had been pooled to 2.5 to 3.5 nM. Under the source paper's analysis protocol: The immunoSEQ Analyzer was used for raw data preprocessing and quality control. The analysis was limited to productive rearrangements, and each clonotype was defined by a unique CDR3 amino acid sequence. Using the R package tcR, the researchers computed the Gini-Simpson index as their estimate of repertoire clonality. Gini indices were compared with Student's t test, and associations with tumor size change were assessed by Pearson correlation. The immuneACCESS repertoire file appears here via TCRdb, limited to in-frame rearrangements. These files lack a portion of the clones; in checked studies, under half of the deficit traces to unresolved V genes, and the cause of the others is not known. V, J and clone size were drawn from that table, and D and trimming were deduced from the DNA. The sample has more than 10,000 clones on record, around 60% of them singletons. The ten largest clones take up 2% to 2.5% of the sample.

Summary of the overall study and its limitations: Higher pretreatment blood Treg/Th17 ratios correlated with higher pretreatment blood TCRbeta clonality and lower post-treatment tumor TCRbeta clonality. After neoadjuvant nivolumab, T cell clonality (Gini index) in PBMCs was significantly higher in non-responders than in responders. The TCR analyses had only a few patients in each response group, and the authors called for validation in larger cohorts.

There are 12 amino acids in the CDR3, from cysteine to phenylalanine inclusive. Just CDR3 DNA is preserved here, 36 bases in frame from base 1. Between the V and J ends, shortened by 0 bases and 1 base respectively, the junction contains 0 bases. In the germline V gene, CDR1 corresponds to SGHAT and CDR2 to FQNNGV. This specimen consisted of PBMCs, obtained before nivolumab (anti-PD-1) treatment. This TCR was sampled from a person aged 40 to 85 with oral cavity squamous cell carcinoma. Here the chain combines TRBV11-2 and TRBJ1-2; the D gene cannot be resolved reliably. The nucleotides are TGTGCCAGCAGCTTAGATAACTATGGCTACACCTTC. This is translated as CASSLDNYGYTF.